This paragraph reports one T cell receptor (beta chain). The record originates from a study of blood T cell repertoires in COVID-19. Study background: T cells, B-cell-depleted T cells, or PBMCs supplied cDNA or gDNA.

Sequenced by immunoSEQ multiplex PCR; TCRdb stores in-frame clones only, minus some. The data show around 300,000 clones, with approximately 89% seen just once and 1.9% held by the top ten. What the recovered Cohort 3 donors had was two negative PCRs, clearance, or symptom resolution. CDR3 length equals 16 residues. V lost 4 bases and J 0 bases, leaving 15 bases between the germline ends. The germline V gene has CDR1 SGHTS and CDR2 YDEGEE. What was sequenced was PBMCs or T cells enriched from blood (not recorded which). This receptor was obtained from a woman aged 55-70 years who had recovered from COVID-19. This chain joins TRBV5-8 and TRBJ2-3; D is unclear. The CDR3 sequence: CASSTVPRMSTDTQYF. The CDR3 DNA follows: TGTGCCAGCAGCACCGTGCCCAGAATGAGCACAGATACGCAGTATTTT.